This T cell receptor beta chain originates from a study of shared clonotypes between healthy human individuals (TCRdb year 2020). A note on the overall study: Three men and two women, aged 18 to 49 years, made up the cohort. The study deeply sequenced blood TCR repertoires of about five healthy adults to estimate repertoire size and the extent of clonotype sharing between individuals. To increase sequencing depth and limit assay-specific biases, different laboratories used diverse techniques to prepare libraries and sequence TCR repertoires. For each donor, CD4 naive and CD4 memory were each run on three plates, CD8 naive on two plates, and CD8 memory on one plate. Each donor's leukapheresis produced roughly between roughly 0.85 and 10 billion PBMCs.

The CDR3, from cysteine to phenylalanine, totals 16 residues. Just CDR3 DNA is preserved here, 48 bases in frame from base 1. V lost 0 bases and J lost 1 base; the stretch between them is 15 bases long. CDR1 and CDR2, looked up from the germline V gene, are SQVTM and ANQGSEA. This clone was counted once. There is no known antigen for this receptor. Base quality data are lacking; no much larger clone is found one base away. TCR CDR3 regions were amplified from genomic DNA by multiplex PCR using the deep immunoSEQ assay. Extracted genomic DNA from each cell subset was distributed evenly across all wells of several immunoSEQ 96-well plates, and each plate was treated as a replicate. Each replicate PCR for sorted subsets received roughly 200 ng genomic DNA, equal to about 30,000 T cell genomes. Purified libraries were measured with a Qubit 3.0 fluorometer, size-checked on a Bioanalyzer 2100, and measured again with the KAPA Library Quantification kit. Every immunoSEQ 96-well plate was sequenced on a separate single-read 150-cycle Illumina NextSeq 550 flow cell. In the authors' own workflow: Because the immunoSEQ output included only junctional sequences and no quality scores, the filtering could not be the same as the filtering used for full-length reads. To assign V/J genes and CDR3, sequences were annotated against IMGT germline references using PyIR, a Python wrapper for IgBLAST v1.9. Reads with weak V/J assignments (E-value above 1e-6), missing CDR3, stop codons, out-of-frame junctions, or ambiguous translated residues were removed. V3J clonotypes were defined as sequences sharing an identical inferred V gene, J gene, and CDR3 amino acid sequence. The percentage overlap between two repertoires was calculated by dividing the number of shared unique clonotypes by the size of the smaller repertoire. Repertoire richness was assessed with RTK rarefaction, the Chao1 estimator, and Recon v2.1 estimates of unobserved clonotypes. Generation probabilities for all TCRbeta clonotypes obtained by the gDNA method from several donors were computed using OLGA. TCRdb re-hosts the immuneACCESS table, in-frame sequences only. Its copies lack some clones; in the studies checked, an unresolved V gene accounts for under half of them, and the cause for the rest is not known. That table gives V, J and clone size, and the DNA gave D and trimming. This sample holds about 2.2 million clones; about 93% were observed only once. Together, the top ten hold more than 1.5% of the sample.

Summary of the overall study and its limitations: Incomplete sequencing was indicated by rarefaction of sorted-subset datasets, despite the large sequencing depth. Based on pairwise subsampling, the degree of clonotype sharing among donors was expected to be affected by sequencing depth. Naive subsets generally had larger estimated clonotype richness than memory subsets. The small number of donors limited the genetic and exposure-history diversity represented. Sampling was restricted to blood, and TCR repertoires in tissues likely differ from the TCR repertoires found in blood. Across a handful of donors, about 5% of naive CD4, roughly 3.5% of naive CD8, approximately 2.5% of memory CD4, and 0.3% to 0.45% of memory CD8 clonotypes were shared. Compared with non-shared clonotypes, the clonotypes found in all four sorted-subset donors had higher generation probabilities.

For the CD8 naive samples, CD45RO-negative cells were positively selected for CCR7, yielding a CD45RA+CCR7+ population from which TemRA cells were excluded. Donors were healthy HIV-negative adults with no recently reported acute infections or vaccinations. Only Caucasian adults living in Nashville, Tennessee, USA were represented among the donors. After blood collection by leukapheresis, PBMCs were isolated using Ficoll-Histopaque density gradient centrifugation and then cryopreserved in the vapor phase of liquid nitrogen. Purity and quantity of every magnetically sorted T cell population were checked by analytical flow cytometry. From each sorted fraction, genomic DNA was isolated and quantified by UV absorbance on a Nanodrop 2000c.

This receptor was taken from a man between 18 and 29 years old in good health. Some clones in this sample may be carry-over from other donors' samples. Sequencing input: naive CD8+ T cells from PBMCs. What this sample's cell subset or site label stands for: CD45RA+CCR7+. The chain uses TRBV29-1 and TRBJ1-1, with a tentative D gene TRBD1 over 5 matching bases. The CDR3 sequence is CSVEDRQGRENTEAFF. Read as DNA, the sequence is TGCAGCGTTGAAGATCGGCAGGGAAGGGAGAACACTGAAGCTTTCTTT.